This is a list of T cell receptor beta chains from one sample in a study of response to subunit inactivated influenza vaccine. Each CDR3 protein is one row after TCRdb ran MiXCR on the RT-PCR reads. Counted here are about 500,000 distinct CDR3 sequences, 16% occurring once; the ten biggest clones make up 2.5% to 3.5%. The sequenced sample was CD4+ T cells sorted from PBMCs, obtained roughly 24 months after vaccination. These receptors were obtained from a man aged 50-75 years who received an inactivated influenza vaccine. Both conserved end residues are part of each CDR3. The D gene is left open where the match is weak. Not all rows give a size; the values are once, few, many and, for expanded clones, a class.

size	V	D	J	CDR3	DNA
once	TRBV3-1	-	TRBJ2-4	CASSHWAGVNIQYF	TGTGCCAGCAGCCACTGGGCAGGGGTAAACATTCAGTACTTC
few	TRBV9	TRBD2	TRBJ2-2	CASSPGTSSAGELFF	TGTGCCAGCAGCCCCGGGACTAGTTCCGCCGGGGAGCTGTTTTTT
few	TRBV12-3/TRBV12-4	-	TRBJ2-2	CASSVGEAGELFF	TGTGCCAGCAGTGTAGGGGAGGCCGGGGAGCTGTTTTTT
-	TRBV20-1	TRBD2	TRBJ2-7	CSAKTGGLDEQYF	TGCAGTGCTAAAACGGGGGGGCTCGACGAGCAGTACTTC
few	TRBV20-1	-	TRBJ1-5	CSAREEGGNQPQHF	TGCAGTGCTAGAGAAGAGGGTGGCAATCAGCCCCAGCATTTT
few	TRBV7-9	TRBD1	TRBJ2-5	CASSLLRTGHGETQYF	TGTGCCAGCAGCCTATTGCGGACAGGGCATGGAGAGACCCAGTACTTC
few	TRBV4-3	-	TRBJ2-4	CASSQGPGRGNIQYF	TGCGCCAGCAGCCAAGGCCCAGGGCGGGGAAACATTCAGTACTTC
-	TRBV5-5	-	TRBJ1-1	CASSITGDTEAFF	TGTGCCAGCAGCATAACAGGAGACACTGAAGCTTTCTTT
-	TRBV11-2	-	TRBJ2-2	CASSSGGGELFF	TGTGCCAGCAGCTCCGGGGGCGGGGAGCTGTTTTTT
many	TRBV20-1	TRBD2	TRBJ2-1	CSARLLGTSGMKYNEQFF	TGCAGTGCTAGGCTTTTAGGGACTAGCGGAATGAAGTACAATGAGCAGTTCTTC
-	TRBV7-2	TRBD2	TRBJ2-7	CASSFSRLAGGVEQYF	TGTGCCAGCAGCTTCTCACGACTAGCGGGAGGAGTCGAGCAGTACTTC
-	TRBV24-1	TRBD2	TRBJ2-3	CATSLSGSTDTQYF	TGTGCCACCAGCCTTAGCGGGAGCACAGATACGCAGTATTTT
few	TRBV3-1	-	TRBJ1-6	CASSPRRGQNSPLHF	TGTGCCAGCAGCCCTCGGAGGGGCCAGAATTCACCCCTCCACTTT
-	TRBV2	-	TRBJ1-5	CASRSTVFEAQHF	TGTGCCAGCAGATCGACAGTTTTCGAGGCCCAGCATTTT
few	TRBV21-1	-	TRBJ1-2	CASSKGGRASSNYGYTF	TGTGCCAGCAGCAAAGGGGGCCGGGCGTCCTCTAACTATGGCTACACCTTC
few	TRBV12-3/TRBV12-4	-	TRBJ1-1	CASSPDRRMNTEAFF	TGTGCCAGCAGCCCCGACAGGCGTATGAACACTGAAGCTTTCTTT
many	TRBV3-1	-	TRBJ2-7	CASSQDHYYEQYF	TGTGCCAGCAGCCAAGATCACTACTACGAGCAGTACTTC
few	TRBV7-9	TRBD2	TRBJ2-1	CASSLAGSGRALNEQFF	TGTGCCAGCAGCTTAGCTGGCAGCGGGAGGGCCCTCAATGAGCAGTTCTTC
many	TRBV12-3/TRBV12-4	-	TRBJ1-6	CASTPAGHNSPLHF	TGTGCCAGCACCCCTGCAGGCCATAATTCACCCCTCCACTTT
many	TRBV29-1	TRBD2	TRBJ2-4	CSARLAGGIQYF	TGCAGCGCAAGACTAGCGGGTGGCATTCAGTACTTC
-	TRBV5-4	TRBD2	TRBJ2-3	CASSPRTSGGLLGTDTQYF	TGTGCCAGCAGCCCAAGGACTAGCGGGGGCCTTCTCGGCACAGATACGCAGTATTTT
few	TRBV5-5	TRBD2	TRBJ2-3	CASSLEGGGAETQYF	TGTGCCAGCAGCTTGGAAGGCGGGGGGGCGGAGACGCAGTATTTT
few	TRBV4-2	-	TRBJ1-2	CASSQDLGYTF	TGTGCCAGCAGCCAAGATCTTGGCTACACCTTC
-	TRBV12-5	TRBD2	TRBJ2-3	CASGLVLGRFTDTQYF	TGTGCTAGTGGTTTGGTACTCGGGAGGTTCACAGATACGCAGTATTTT
-	TRBV7-2	-	TRBJ2-5	CASRRQQETQYF	TGTGCCAGCCGCCGACAACAAGAGACCCAGTACTTC
-	TRBV7-2	-	TRBJ1-5	CASSFQGPSNQPQHF	TGTGCCAGCAGCTTCCAGGGACCGAGCAATCAGCCCCAGCATTTT
few	TRBV6-2/TRBV6-3	-	TRBJ2-1	CASSTLAPGIRGEQFF	TGTGCCAGCAGTACGCTAGCGCCAGGGATTAGGGGTGAGCAGTTCTTC